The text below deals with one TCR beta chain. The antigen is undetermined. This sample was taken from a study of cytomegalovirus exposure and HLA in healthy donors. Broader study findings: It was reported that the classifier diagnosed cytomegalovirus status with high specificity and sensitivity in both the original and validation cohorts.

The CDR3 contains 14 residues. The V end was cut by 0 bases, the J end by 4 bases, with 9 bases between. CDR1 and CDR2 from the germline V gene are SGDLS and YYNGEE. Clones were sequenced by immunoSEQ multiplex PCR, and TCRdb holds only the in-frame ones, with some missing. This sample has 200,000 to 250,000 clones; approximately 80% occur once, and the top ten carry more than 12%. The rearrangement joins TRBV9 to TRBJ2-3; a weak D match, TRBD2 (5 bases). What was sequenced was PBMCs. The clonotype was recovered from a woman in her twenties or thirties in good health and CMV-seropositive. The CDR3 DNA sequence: TGTGCCAGCAGCGTAGTCGGGAATGCAGATACGCAGTATTTT. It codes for CASSVVGNADTQYF.